Presented here are 22 T cell receptor beta chains from one specimen sequenced in a study of blood T cells in healthy people across ages. A second about 7 to 12 cycle PCR used barcoded and J-beta primers. TCRdb ran MiXCR on the 5' RACE reads and lists one entry per CDR3 protein. Of 850,000 to 1,100,000 distinct CDR3 sequences listed, 35% to 40% are singletons. Source material: blood. These receptors were collected from a man in his late teens or twenties in good health.

V is TRBV7-2 and J is TRBJ2-5, with 7 bases that match TRBD2. The length of the CDR3 is 16 residues. The germline V gene has CDR1 SGHTA and CDR2 FQGNSA. Unmatched junction bases numbered 14, after V lost 1 base and J lost 9 bases. CDR3 in amino acids: CASSLGTSAWRRAQYF. DNA of the CDR3: TGTGCCAGCAGCTTAGGCACTAGCGCCTGGCGGAGGGCCCAGTACTTC.

This clonotype was observed a few times. The CDR3 spells CASSLTPSSGYTF. The CDR3 region has the DNA TGTGCCAGCAGTTTAACCCCCAGTAGTGGCTACACCTTC. The chain joins TRBV28 to TRBJ1-2; no reliable D call. The ends were cut back, 2 bases at V and 7 bases at J, with 11 bases in the middle. From germline, CDR1 is MDHEN and CDR2 SYDVKM. The CDR3 length is 13 residues.

This clonotype turned up a few times. The V gene is TRBV12-3 or TRBV12-4, the J gene TRBJ1-4, with D uncertain. The V and J ends lost 3 bases and 0 bases respectively, with 14 bases between them. This CDR3 is built from 17 residues. The CDR3 DNA sequence: TGTGCCAGCAGTTTCTCTCCCGGTCCAGCAACTAATGAAAAACTGTTTTTT. Protein: CASSFSPGPATNEKLFF.

The rearrangement uses TRBV20-1 and TRBJ1-5; D not resolved. V was clipped by 0 bases and J by 5 bases, with 11 bases between them. Germline V gene sequence: CDR1 DFQATT, CDR2 SNEGSKA (reference sequence). The length of the CDR3 is 14 residues. The CDR3 is CSARDLVRDQPQHF. CDR3 nucleotides: TGCAGTGCTAGAGATCTTGTTAGGGATCAGCCCCAGCATTTT.

The chain joins TRBV29-1 to TRBJ2-3; D ambiguous. The CDR3 sequence is 13 residues long. CDR1 is SQVTM and CDR2 is ANQGSEA in the germline V gene. The germline V and J ends were trimmed by 1 base and 13 bases, with 18 bases remaining between them. CDR3 sequence: CSVEASAGSLEYF. CDR3 DNA: TGCAGCGTTGAAGCATCGGCCGGGTCTCTAGAGTATTTT.

The chain uses TRBV9 and TRBJ1-2; D gene uncertain. Trimming shortened V by 0 bases and J by 8 bases, and 11 bases separated the two germline ends. Per the germline V gene, CDR1 is SGDLS and CDR2 is YYNGEE. The CDR3 totals 13 residues. CDR3 in DNA: TGTGCCAGCAGCGTAGAGCACGGGTCCGGCTACACCTTC. As protein: CASSVEHGSGYTF.

The J gene is TRBJ1-4, the V gene TRBV12-3 or TRBV12-4, with TRBD1 identical over 7 bases. V gave up 8 bases and J gave up 3 bases; unmatched junction bases: 6. The CDR3 length is 14 residues. The CDR3 sequence is CASGQTGPNEKLFF. The DNA of the CDR3 is TGTGCCAGCGGCCAGACAGGGCCTAATGAAAAACTGTTTTTT.

V usage is TRBV20-1 and J usage is TRBJ2-3; 7 bases line up with TRBD2. There are 15 residues in the CDR3. Germline V CDR1 and CDR2: DFQATT, SNEGSKA (reference sequence). Unmatched junction bases numbered 8, after V lost 5 bases and J lost 0 bases. CDR3 nucleotide sequence: TGCAGTGCTCCTCGGGGACTATCGAGCACAGATACGCAGTATTTT. Translating gives CSAPRGLSSTDTQYF.

This clonotype was counted only a few times. The V and J genes are TRBV6-5 and TRBJ2-1; 11 bases line up with TRBD2. Germline V CDR1 and CDR2: MNHEY, SVGAGI. V gave up 0 bases and J gave up 0 bases; unmatched junction bases: 7. The CDR3 length is 19 residues. The CDR3 region has the DNA TGTGCCAGCAGTTACTCCGGACTAGCGGGTCCTCGCTCCTACAATGAGCAGTTCTTC. Its translation is CASSYSGLAGPRSYNEQFF.

This clonotype has only a few counts. The rearrangement links TRBV7-8 to TRBJ2-2; perhaps TRBD1 as D (6 bases). The CDR3 contains 19 residues. Germline V gene sequence: CDR1 SGHVS, CDR2 FQNEAQ. V was shortened by 6 bases and J by 0 bases, with 23 bases between the two germline ends. The CDR3 region has the DNA TGTGCCAGCAGTCTTAGGGGGTCCAGGGTACTTTCGAACACCGGGGAGCTGTTTTTT. Protein product: CASSLRGSRVLSNTGELFF.

This clonotype was found a few times. This chain links TRBV4-1 with TRBJ2-2; 9 positions match TRBD1. The length of the CDR3 is 17 residues. Trimming took 1 base from V and 5 from J; bases not matched to a gene: 8. Germline V gene data show CDR1 as MGHRA and CDR2 as YSYEKL. Written as DNA, the CDR3 is TGCGCCAGCAGCCAAGTTGGAGGGACAGGGAGAACCGGGGAGCTGTTTTTT. Residues: CASSQVGGTGRTGELFF.

The chain combines TRBV20-1 with TRBJ2-1; no firm D call. This CDR3 is 18 amino acids long. The V end was cut by 0 bases, the J end by 5 bases, with 23 bases between. CDR1 is DFQATT and CDR2 is SNEGSKA in the germline V gene (reference sequence). Here the CDR3 reads CSARDSLEWGSFHNEQFF. In nucleotides, the CDR3 is TGCAGTGCTAGAGATTCGTTGGAGTGGGGATCGTTCCACAATGAGCAGTTCTTC.

This clonotype was seen more than once but under ten times. The chain joins TRBV6-2 or TRBV6-3 to TRBJ2-1; weak D call: TRBD2 (6 bases). V was trimmed by 5 bases and J by 3 bases, leaving 11 bases between them. In germline, CDR1 is MNHEY, CDR2 SVGEGT. CDR3 size: 14 residues. CDR3 residues: CASSDRDFYNEQFF. The DNA for the CDR3 is TGTGCCAGCAGTGACCGGGACTTCTACAATGAGCAGTTCTTC.

This chain uses TRBV18 with TRBJ1-2; unclear D gene. V was shortened by 8 bases and J by 3 bases, with 28 bases between the two germline ends. The germline V gene has CDR1 KGHSH and CDR2 LQKENI. CDR3 length: 18 amino acids. The CDR3 DNA reads as TGTGCCAGCCCATCACCAGAGCATTTGGCTTACACTGACTATGGCTACACCTTC. Its translation is CASPSPEHLAYTDYGYTF.

With regard to this clonotype: One base away lies a much larger clone, so this may be a sequencing read error. J is TRBJ1-1 and V is TRBV7-9; TRBD1 matches 9 bases. CDR3 length equals 14 residues. Per the germline V gene, CDR1 is SEHNR and CDR2 is FQNEAQ (reference sequence). Here the CDR3 DNA reads TGTGCCAGCAGCCATGGGACAGGGAACGCTGAAGCTTTCTTT. Translated: CASSHGTGNAEAFF.

The chain employs TRBV27 and TRBJ1-1; tentatively, D is TRBD1 (5 bases). CDR3 length: 13 amino acids. Trimming removed 7 bases at V and 0 bases at J, with 9 bases between. CDR1 and CDR2 from the germline V gene are MNHEY and SMNVEV (reference sequence). The CDR3 DNA reads TGTGCCAGCACGGGGGAGTTGAACACTGAAGCTTTCTTT. This gives the protein CASTGELNTEAFF.

The chain couples TRBV12-3 or TRBV12-4 to TRBJ1-4, with D perhaps matching TRBD1 (5 bases). V was trimmed by 2 bases and J by 6 bases, leaving 7 bases between them. The CDR3 sequence is 13 residues long. CDR3 nucleotides: TGTGCCAGCAGTTTACGGGGCCATGAAAAACTGTTTTTT. This translates into CASSLRGHEKLFF.

The J gene is TRBJ2-7, the V gene TRBV7-9, with unresolved D. This CDR3 region has 13 residues. Germline CDR1 SEHNR, CDR2 FQNEAQ (reference sequence). Trimming removed 0 bases from V and 7 bases from J, with 10 bases in between. CDR3 DNA sequence: TGTGCCAGCAGCTTAGCGTACTACAATGAGCAGTACTTC. Residues: CASSLAYYNEQYF.

The rearrangement uses TRBV21-1 and TRBJ1-4; TRBD1, as called in the table, went unchecked against the DNA. TRBV21-1 is assigned pseudogene status. This CDR3 comprises 15 residues. The CDR3 loop is CASSARDRELEKLFF. The CDR3 DNA is TGTGCCAGCAGCGCCCGGGACAGGGAATTAGAAAAACTGTTTTTT.

This clonotype was observed many times. V gene TRBV4-1 combines with J gene TRBJ2-7; 9 bases fit TRBD1. The CDR3 has 15 amino acids. Germline CDR1 MGHRA, CDR2 YSYEKL. The trim removed 1 base at V and 3 bases at J, leaving 4 bases unmatched. The CDR3 DNA follows: TGCGCCAGCAGCCAAGTCTGGGACAGGGACTACGAGCAGTACTTC. This encodes CASSQVWDRDYEQYF.

The chain combines TRBV6-6 with TRBJ2-1; TRBD1 might be the D (6 bases). This CDR3 is 11 amino acids long. Trimming took off 5 bases at V and 10 bases at J, with 9 bases between the two ends. Germline CDR1 is MNHNY and CDR2 is SVGAGI (reference sequence). CDR3 DNA sequence: TGTGCCAGCAGTACAGGGAAGGAGCAGTTCTTC. It encodes CASSTGKEQFF.

This clonotype occurred a few times. In DNA, the CDR3 is TGTGCCAGCAGCATCTTCCCGGGTCATGAAGCTTTCTTT. Its translation: CASSIFPGHEAFF. The chain combines TRBV7-6 with TRBJ1-1; D is undetermined. V was cut by 5 bases and J by 7 bases, with 14 bases left in between. The length of the CDR3 is 13 residues. Germline V gene lookup returns CDR1 SGHVS and CDR2 FNYEAQ.